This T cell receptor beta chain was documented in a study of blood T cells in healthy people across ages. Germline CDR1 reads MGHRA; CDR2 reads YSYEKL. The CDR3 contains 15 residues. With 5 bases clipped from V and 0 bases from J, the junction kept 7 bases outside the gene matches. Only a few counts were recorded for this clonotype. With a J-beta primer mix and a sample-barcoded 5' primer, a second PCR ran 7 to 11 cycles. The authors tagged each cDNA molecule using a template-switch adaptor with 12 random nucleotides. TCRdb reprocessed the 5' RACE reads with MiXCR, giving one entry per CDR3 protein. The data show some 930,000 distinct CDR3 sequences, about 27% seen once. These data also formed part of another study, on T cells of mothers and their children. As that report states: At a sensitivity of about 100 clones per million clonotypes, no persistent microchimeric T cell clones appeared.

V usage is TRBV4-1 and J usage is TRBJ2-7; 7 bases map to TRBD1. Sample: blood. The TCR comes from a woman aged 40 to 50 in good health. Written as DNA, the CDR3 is TGCGCCAGCAGCTACGCTGGGGACAGCTCCTACGAGCAGTACTTC. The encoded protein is CASSYAGDSSYEQYF.